This TCR beta chain was identified in a study of T cells in Graves' hyperthyroidism and ophthalmopathy. Using RNA transcripts as the source, TCR beta CDR3 regions were amplified. The HTBI primer set served for first-round RT-PCR of the TCR CDR3. TCRdb processed the multiplex PCR reads anew with MiXCR; each CDR3 protein has one entry. The sample lists hundreds of thousands of distinct CDR3 sequences; less than 25% were seen once. The V end was cut by 4 bases, the J end by 7 bases, with 10 bases between. This CDR3 contains 12 residues. Germline V gene lookup returns CDR1 GTSNPN and CDR2 SVGIG (reference sequence).

The chain has TRBV30 and TRBJ1-4; the D is unclear. The sample comprised blood. This TCR came from a man aged 30 to 39 with Graves' ophthalmopathy. The CDR3 region has the DNA TGTGCCTGGAACCCCGGGCTTGAAAAACTGTTTTTT. This translates into CAWNPGLEKLFF.